A selection of T cell receptor beta chains follows, all from one sample in a study of T cells in Graves' hyperthyroidism and ophthalmopathy. TCRdb re-derived calls from the multiplex PCR reads in MiXCR, one entry per CDR3 protein. The sample shows 700,000 or so distinct CDR3 sequences, 16% of them seen only once. Sequencing was performed on blood. These receptor sequences come from a man aged 18-30 years with Graves' hyperthyroidism. The conserved cysteine and the conserved F or W are not part of the CDR3 here. The D gene is left open where the match is weak.

cdr3_aa,v_call,j_call,d_call
ASSLVEGLASSTDTQY,TRBV5-1,TRBJ2-3,NA
ASSMNRGINEQF,TRBV19,TRBJ2-1,TRBD1
ASSSYGGRRYEQY,TRBV27,TRBJ2-7,NA
ASRQRGGGGFTEAF,TRBV6-1,TRBJ1-1,NA
ASSFDLANEQF,TRBV11-2,TRBJ2-1,NA
ASSALAANAGELF,TRBV9,TRBJ2-2,TRBD2
ASSTTDSGRVFPYNEQF,TRBV28,TRBJ2-1,TRBD2
SVERAGVNTQY,TRBV29-1,TRBJ2-3,TRBD2
ASSFIGGSSYEQY,TRBV28,TRBJ2-7,TRBD2
ASSQDPAGFEDQPQH,TRBV3-1,TRBJ1-5,NA
ASSATGSGELF,TRBV6-4,TRBJ2-2,NA
SAEAQGQETQY,TRBV20-1,TRBJ2-5,NA
ASSSRDRGGTEAF,TRBV7-2,TRBJ1-1,TRBD1
ASSPVRSPNEQF,TRBV2,TRBJ2-1,NA
ASSLFPAPSLGEQY,TRBV28,TRBJ2-7,NA
ASSTGGYNKPQH,TRBV7-9,TRBJ1-5,NA
AWSEGQGGDEQY,TRBV30,TRBJ2-7,TRBD1
ASSIGRGDYEQY,TRBV19,TRBJ2-7,NA
ASSTGTGWIDTQY,TRBV6-1,TRBJ2-3,TRBD1
ASSEGTGVREQY,TRBV6-1,TRBJ2-7,TRBD1
SGQNSDNQETQY,TRBV29-1,TRBJ2-5,NA
ASSYPKQPQEGLATGELF,TRBV6-6,TRBJ2-2,TRBD2
ASSRGQTY,TRBV2,TRBJ2-7,NA
ASSSDPDRLYEQY,TRBV12-3/TRBV12-4,TRBJ2-7,NA
ASSVALAGNTGELF,TRBV9,TRBJ2-2,TRBD2
ASSFRDYSNEQF,TRBV5-1,TRBJ2-1,TRBD2
AWRPQTFQETQY,TRBV30,TRBJ2-5,NA
ASGPRAGTSSTDTQY,TRBV12-5,TRBJ2-3,NA
ASRGLAGDQETQY,TRBV2,TRBJ2-5,TRBD2
ASSQEAGHPQRANVLT,TRBV4-3,TRBJ2-6,NA
ASSYHPPEAGELF,TRBV6-2/TRBV6-3,TRBJ2-2,NA
ASEHRSYNEQF,TRBV7-9,TRBJ2-1,NA
ASSPDGIGAETQY,TRBV4-1,TRBJ2-5,NA
ASSPGAGLFSNQPQH,TRBV5-1,TRBJ1-5,NA
AWSTGEGQPQH,TRBV30,TRBJ1-5,NA
ASSRGGGTEPIEQY,TRBV12-3/TRBV12-4,TRBJ2-7,NA
ASSAMVEGYT,TRBV9,TRBJ1-2,NA
ASSSMIPRQGPHTEAF,TRBV5-1,TRBJ1-1,TRBD1
ATSLGPTREQY,TRBV24-1,TRBJ2-7,NA
ASSRGPEPQH,TRBV19,TRBJ1-5,NA
ASSPPGPIRDTQY,TRBV18,TRBJ2-3,NA
ASSPWTRGSDEQY,TRBV7-9,TRBJ2-7,TRBD2
ASRPPSGLAGYTDTQY,TRBV6-2/TRBV6-3,TRBJ2-3,TRBD2
ASSLDTSYEQY,TRBV19,TRBJ2-7,NA
ASSPGRRGNSPLH,TRBV6-1,TRBJ1-6,NA
ASSPGIGDRFYEQY,TRBV5-1,TRBJ2-7,NA
ASSQQIGTGFNYGYT,TRBV4-3,TRBJ1-2,TRBD1
ASSSRDLPNTGELF,TRBV28,TRBJ2-2,NA
ASSQDWGSGSGYEQY,TRBV4-3,TRBJ2-7,TRBD2
ASSLPRGGDEQY,TRBV5-4,TRBJ2-7,NA
ASSLISSRALTDTQY,TRBV7-8,TRBJ2-3,NA
SAQVEGSWEKLF,TRBV20-1,TRBJ1-4,NA
ASSLEVPGQF,TRBV11-2,TRBJ2-1,NA
ASSHSGRWLIYEQY,TRBV28,TRBJ2-7,TRBD2
ASSPQGRYNEQF,TRBV12-3/TRBV12-4,TRBJ2-1,TRBD1
ASSQDPTPAF,TRBV3-1,TRBJ1-1,NA
ASSFLAGVIQY,TRBV28,TRBJ2-4,TRBD2
ASSIDAVRGNQPQH,TRBV19,TRBJ1-5,NA
AIRNHGSGGAEAF,TRBV6-1,TRBJ1-1,TRBD1
ASSREGADTQY,TRBV11-3,TRBJ2-3,NA